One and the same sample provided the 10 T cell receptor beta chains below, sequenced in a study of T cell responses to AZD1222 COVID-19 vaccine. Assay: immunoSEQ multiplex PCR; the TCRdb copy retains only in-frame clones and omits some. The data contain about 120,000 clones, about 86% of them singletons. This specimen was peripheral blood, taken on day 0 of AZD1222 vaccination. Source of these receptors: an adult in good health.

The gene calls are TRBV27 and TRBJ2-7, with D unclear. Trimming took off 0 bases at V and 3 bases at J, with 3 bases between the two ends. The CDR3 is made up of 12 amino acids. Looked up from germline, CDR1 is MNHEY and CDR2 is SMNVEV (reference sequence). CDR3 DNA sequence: TGTGCCAGCAGTTTATCCCTCTACGAGCAGTACTTC. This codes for CASSLSLYEQYF.

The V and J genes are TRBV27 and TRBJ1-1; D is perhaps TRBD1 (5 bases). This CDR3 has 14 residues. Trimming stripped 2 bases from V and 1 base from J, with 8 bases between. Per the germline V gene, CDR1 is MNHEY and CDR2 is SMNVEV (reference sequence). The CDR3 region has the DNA TGTGCCAGCAGTTTAAGACAGAAGAACACTGAAGCTTTCTTT. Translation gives CASSLRQKNTEAFF.

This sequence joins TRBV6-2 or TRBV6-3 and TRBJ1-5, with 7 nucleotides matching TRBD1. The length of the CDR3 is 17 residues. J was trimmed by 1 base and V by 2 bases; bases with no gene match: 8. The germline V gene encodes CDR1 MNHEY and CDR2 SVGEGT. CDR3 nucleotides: TGTGCCAGCAGTTACGAAGAGGACAGGCCCAGCAATCAGCCCCAGCATTTT. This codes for CASSYEEDRPSNQPQHF.

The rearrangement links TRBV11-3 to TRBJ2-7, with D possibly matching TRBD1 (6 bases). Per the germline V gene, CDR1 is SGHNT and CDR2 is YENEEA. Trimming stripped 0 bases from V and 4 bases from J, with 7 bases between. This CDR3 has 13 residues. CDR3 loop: CASSLDRGYEQYF. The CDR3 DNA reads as TGTGCCAGCAGCTTAGACAGGGGATACGAGCAGTACTTC.

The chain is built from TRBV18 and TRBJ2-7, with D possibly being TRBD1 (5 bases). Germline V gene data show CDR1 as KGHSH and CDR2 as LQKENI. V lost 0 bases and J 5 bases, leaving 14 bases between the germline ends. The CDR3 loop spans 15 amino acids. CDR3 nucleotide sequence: TGTGCCAGCTCACCACCATTGCGGCAGGGTAACGAGCAGTACTTC. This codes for CASSPPLRQGNEQYF.

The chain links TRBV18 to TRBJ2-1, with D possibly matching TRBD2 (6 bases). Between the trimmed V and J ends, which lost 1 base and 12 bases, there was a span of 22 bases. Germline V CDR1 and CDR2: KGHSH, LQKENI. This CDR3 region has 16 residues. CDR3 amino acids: CASSPLLASYTRGQFF. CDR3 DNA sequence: TGTGCCAGCTCACCACTACTAGCTAGCTATACCCGAGGGCAGTTCTTC.

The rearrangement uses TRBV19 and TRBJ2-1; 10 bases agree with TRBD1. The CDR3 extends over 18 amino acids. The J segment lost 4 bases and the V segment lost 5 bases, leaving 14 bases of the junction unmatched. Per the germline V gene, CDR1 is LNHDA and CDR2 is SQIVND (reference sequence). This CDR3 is CASSVTISRDRGYNEQFF. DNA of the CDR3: TGTGCCAGTAGTGTCACAATAAGCCGGGACAGGGGATACAATGAGCAGTTCTTC.

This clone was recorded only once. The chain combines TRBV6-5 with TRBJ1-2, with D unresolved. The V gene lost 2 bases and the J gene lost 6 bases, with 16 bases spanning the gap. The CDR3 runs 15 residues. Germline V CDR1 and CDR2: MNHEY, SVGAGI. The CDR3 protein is CASSYNSGLIDGYTF. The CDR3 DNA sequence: TGTGCCAGCAGTTACAACAGCGGACTTATTGATGGCTACACCTTC.

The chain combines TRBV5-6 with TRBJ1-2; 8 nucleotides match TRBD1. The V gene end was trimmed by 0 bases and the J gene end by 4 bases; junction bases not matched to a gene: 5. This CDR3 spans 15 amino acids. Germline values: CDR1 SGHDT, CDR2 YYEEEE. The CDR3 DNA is TGTGCCAGCAGCTTGGGCAGGGGGCGCACCTATGGCTACACCTTC. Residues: CASSLGRGRTYGYTF.

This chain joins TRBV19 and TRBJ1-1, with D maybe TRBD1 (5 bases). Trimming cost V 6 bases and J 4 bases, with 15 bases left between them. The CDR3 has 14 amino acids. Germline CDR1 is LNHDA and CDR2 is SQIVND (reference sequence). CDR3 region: CASRLLGTSTEAFF. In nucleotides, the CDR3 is TGTGCCAGTAGGCTATTAGGGACGAGCACTGAAGCTTTCTTT.